A selection of T cell receptor beta chains follows, all from one sample in a study of control samples from healthy donors and cancer patients. TCRdb's copy holds only in-frame clones and misses some; the assay was immunoSEQ multiplex PCR. Of around 100,000 clones in the sample, just under 95% are singletons; the top ten hold approximately 3%. The sequenced sample was blood. All receptors derive from a human donor in good health. The donor label of this sample is uncertain. Both conserved end residues are part of each CDR3. The D gene is left open where the match is weak. Size is stated for part of the rows, as once, few or many counts, or as a class when the clone is expanded.

j_gene	v_gene	abundance	d_gene	CDR3aa	CDR3nt
TRBJ2-7	TRBV6-5	-	-	CASRVSYEQYF	TGTGCCAGCAGGGTATCCTACGAGCAGTACTTC
TRBJ1-5	TRBV7-2	-	-	CASSLDLQPQHF	TGTGCCAGCAGCTTAGACCTACAGCCCCAGCATTTT
TRBJ1-2	TRBV30	-	-	CAWNKLQGYYGYTF	TGTGCCTGGAATAAACTCCAGGGTTACTATGGCTACACCTTC
TRBJ1-6	TRBV27	-	-	CASSLSQGYNSPLHF	TGTGCCAGCAGTTTAAGTCAGGGGTATAATTCACCCCTCCACTTT
TRBJ1-2	TRBV21-1	-	-	CASSEAGTGGMYGYTF	TGTGCCAGCAGCGAAGCCGGGACAGGGGGCATGTATGGCTACACCTTC
TRBJ1-4	TRBV24-1	-	-	CATSGPLGEKLFF	TGTGCCACCAGTGGTCCTCTTGGGGAAAAACTGTTTTTT
TRBJ1-3	TRBV13	-	-	CASSFGPLSGNTIYF	TGTGCCAGCAGCTTCGGACCGCTCTCTGGAAACACCATATATTTT
TRBJ2-5	TRBV29-1	-	-	CSVVIGAGETQYF	TGCAGCGTAGTGATAGGGGCGGGAGAGACCCAGTACTTC
TRBJ1-6	TRBV6-4	-	TRBD1	CASSKTGNSPLHF	TGTGCCAGCAGTAAGACAGGGAATTCACCCCTCCACTTT
TRBJ2-3	TRBV24-1	-	TRBD2	CATSDFSGGAGLDTQYF	TGTGCCACCAGTGACTTTAGCGGGGGGGCCGGATTGGATACGCAGTATTTT
TRBJ2-3	TRBV12-5	-	TRBD1	CASGPGQGVTDTQYF	TGTGCTAGTGGTCCGGGACAGGGGGTCACAGATACGCAGTATTTT
TRBJ1-6	TRBV7-2	-	-	CASSPKGGQPLHF	TGTGCCAGCAGCCCAAAGGGGGGGCAGCCCCTCCACTTT
TRBJ1-2	TRBV7-2	-	-	CASSFRGAGYTF	TGTGCCAGCAGCTTCAGAGGGGCGGGCTACACCTTC
TRBJ1-5	TRBV19	-	-	CASSKGGEARPQHF	TGTGCCAGTAGTAAGGGGGGGGAAGCGCGACCCCAGCATTTT
TRBJ1-2	TRBV28	once	-	CASSLGGRGYTF	TGTGCCAGCAGTTTAGGGGGACGTGGCTACACCTTC
TRBJ2-1	TRBV24-1	-	TRBD2	CATSDSKTGRDEQFF	TGTGCCACCAGTGATAGCAAAACCGGGAGGGATGAGCAGTTCTTC
TRBJ1-2	TRBV13	-	-	CASSSRDNRRYGYTF	TGTGCCAGCAGCTCCCGGGACAACCGTCGCTATGGCTACACCTTC
TRBJ2-7	TRBV12-3/TRBV12-4	-	-	CASSVISSYEQYF	TGTGCCAGCAGTGTCATATCCTCCTACGAGCAGTACTTC
TRBJ2-1	TRBV7-2	-	-	CASRGRGTGNPSSYNEQFF	TGTGCCAGCAGGGGGAGGGGGACAGGAAACCCTAGCTCCTACAATGAGCAGTTCTTC
TRBJ1-3	TRBV6-1	-	-	CASSEHLTGNTIYF	TGTGCCAGCAGTGAACACCTGACTGGAAACACCATATATTTT
TRBJ2-2	TRBV20-1	-	-	CSASPRMNTGELFF	TGCAGTGCTAGTCCCCGGATGAACACCGGGGAGCTGTTTTTT
TRBJ1-1	TRBV5-6	-	TRBD1	CASSLGQGTTEAFF	TGTGCCAGCAGCTTGGGACAGGGGACCACTGAAGCTTTCTTT
TRBJ2-2	TRBV9	-	-	CASSARQNTGELFF	TGTGCCAGCAGCGCCCGACAGAACACCGGGGAGCTGTTTTTT
TRBJ1-1	TRBV9	once	TRBD1	CASSNRDRSDTEAFF	TGTGCCAGCAGCAACAGGGACAGGTCAGACACTGAAGCTTTCTTT
TRBJ1-6	TRBV11-2	-	TRBD1	CASSLEAGGANSPLHF	TGTGCCAGCAGCTTAGAAGCAGGGGGCGCGAATTCACCCCTCCACTTT
TRBJ2-4	TRBV5-8	-	-	CASILRSGNIQYF	TGTGCCAGCATTTTAAGGTCCGGCAACATTCAGTACTTC
TRBJ2-2	TRBV29-1	-	-	CSGERGDGELFF	TGCAGCGGTGAGAGAGGGGACGGGGAGCTGTTTTTT
TRBJ1-3	TRBV3-1/TRBV3-2	-	-	CASSLRGSGNTIYF	TGTGCCAGCAGCCTCAGGGGATCTGGAAACACCATATATTTT
TRBJ1-1	TRBV3-1/TRBV3-2	once	TRBD1	CASSTWTGANTEAFF	TGTGCCAGCAGCACGTGGACAGGGGCGAACACTGAAGCTTTCTTT
TRBJ1-4	TRBV29-1	once	-	CSVNSGRETLFF	TGCAGCGTGAACTCCGGACGGGAGACACTGTTTTTT
TRBJ1-2	TRBV27	-	-	CASSLSSLAYGYTF	TGTGCCAGCAGTTTAAGTTCACTAGCCTATGGCTACACCTTC
TRBJ2-2	TRBV5-4	-	TRBD2	CASSLSLAGGGELFF	TGTGCCAGCAGCTTATCACTAGCGGGGGGCGGGGAGCTGTTTTTT
TRBJ2-1	TRBV10-2	-	TRBD1	CASIARQGRTYNEQFF	TGCGCCAGCATCGCACGACAGGGGCGAACCTACAATGAGCAGTTCTTC
TRBJ2-7	TRBV18	-	-	CASSPGGARYEQYF	TGTGCCAGCTCACCAGGGGGGGCTCGCTACGAGCAGTACTTC
TRBJ1-3	TRBV5-1	-	-	CASSEGRPGNTIYF	TGCGCCAGCAGCGAAGGGAGACCTGGAAACACCATATATTTT
TRBJ1-1	TRBV19	-	TRBD1	CASKRQGATEAFF	TGTGCCAGTAAGCGTCAGGGGGCCACTGAAGCTTTCTTT
TRBJ2-3	TRBV5-1	-	TRBD1	CASSSRDRVFADTQYF	TGCGCCAGCAGCAGCCGGGACAGGGTCTTTGCAGATACGCAGTATTTT
TRBJ1-2	TRBV5-4	-	-	CASSSYPRVGNYGYTF	TGTGCCAGCAGCTCCTATCCCAGGGTGGGAAACTATGGCTACACCTTC
TRBJ2-7	TRBV28	-	-	CASTRGQPPYEQYF	TGTGCCAGCACGAGGGGCCAACCCCCCTACGAGCAGTACTTC
TRBJ1-1	TRBV27	-	-	CASRNCDHTCTEAFF	TGTGCCAGCAGAAACTGCGACCATACATGCACTGAAGCTTTCTTT
TRBJ1-2	TRBV19	-	TRBD1	CASSIDRTGEAYGYTF	TGTGCCAGTAGTATAGATCGGACAGGGGAGGCCTATGGCTACACCTTC
TRBJ1-4	TRBV9	-	-	CASSLGPDFNEKLFF	TGTGCCAGCAGCCTCGGACCGGACTTTAATGAAAAACTGTTTTTT
TRBJ1-6	TRBV11-2	once	-	CASSLYQGNSPLHF	TGTGCCAGCAGCTTATATCAGGGAAATTCACCCCTCCACTTT
TRBJ2-2	TRBV5-1	once	-	CASNTGATNTGELFF	TGCGCCAGCAACACAGGAGCTACTAACACCGGGGAGCTGTTTTTT
TRBJ1-4	TRBV6-1	once	-	CATQHGARNEKLFF	TGTGCCACCCAGCACGGTGCCCGTAATGAAAAACTGTTTTTT
TRBJ1-6	TRBV6-5	-	-	CASSFLADNSPLHF	-
TRBJ2-2	TRBV9	-	-	CASTARYTGELFF	TGTGCCAGCACCGCTAGATATACCGGGGAGCTGTTTTTT
TRBJ2-5	TRBV25-1	once	TRBD2	CASSEGLAGGRPQETQYF	TGTGCCAGCAGTGAGGGACTAGCGGGGGGGCGGCCCCAAGAGACCCAGTACTTC
TRBJ1-4	TRBV10-3	-	-	CAIRAREGTNEKLFF	TGTGCCATCAGGGCCAGGGAGGGAACTAATGAAAAACTGTTTTTT
TRBJ2-1	TRBV9	few	-	CASSVEAREREQFF	TGTGCCAGCAGCGTAGAGGCCCGGGAACGTGAGCAGTTCTTC
TRBJ1-6	TRBV10-3	once	-	CAISPVEGFESSPLHF	TGTGCCATCAGTCCAGTAGAGGGGTTTGAGAGCTCACCCCTCCACTTT
TRBJ1-1	TRBV3-1/TRBV3-2	-	-	CASSQEEQGNTEAFF	TGTGCCAGCAGCCAAGAAGAACAGGGGAACACTGAAGCTTTCTTT
TRBJ1-2	TRBV19	-	-	CASRRDSYGYTF	TGTGCCAGTAGGAGGGACTCCTATGGCTACACCTTC
TRBJ1-6	TRBV5-1	-	-	CASSPVGGNNSPLHF	TGCGCCAGCAGCCCGGTGGGTGGGAATAATTCACCCCTCCACTTT
TRBJ2-3	TRBV27	-	TRBD2	CASSELAGGLTDTQYF	TGTGCCAGCAGTGAACTAGCGGGGGGCCTCACAGATACGCAGTATTTT
TRBJ1-1	TRBV18	-	-	CASSPPRLGANTEAFF	TGTGCCAGCTCACCACCGAGGCTGGGAGCGAACACTGAAGCTTTCTTT
TRBJ1-2	TRBV7-6	-	-	CASSLEHSANYGYTF	TGTGCCAGCAGCTTAGAACACTCGGCTAACTATGGCTACACCTTC
TRBJ1-2	TRBV19	once	-	CASSTDSRPGVYYGYTF	TGTGCCAGTAGTACCGACTCGCGCCCGGGGGTCTACTATGGCTACACCTTC
TRBJ1-4	TRBV27	-	-	CASSSTGEKLFF	TGTGCCAGCAGCTCAACAGGTGAAAAACTGTTTTTT
TRBJ1-6	TRBV27	-	TRBD1	CASQPQGAAGNSPLHF	TGTGCCAGCCAACCACAGGGGGCCGCGGGTAATTCACCCCTCCACTTT